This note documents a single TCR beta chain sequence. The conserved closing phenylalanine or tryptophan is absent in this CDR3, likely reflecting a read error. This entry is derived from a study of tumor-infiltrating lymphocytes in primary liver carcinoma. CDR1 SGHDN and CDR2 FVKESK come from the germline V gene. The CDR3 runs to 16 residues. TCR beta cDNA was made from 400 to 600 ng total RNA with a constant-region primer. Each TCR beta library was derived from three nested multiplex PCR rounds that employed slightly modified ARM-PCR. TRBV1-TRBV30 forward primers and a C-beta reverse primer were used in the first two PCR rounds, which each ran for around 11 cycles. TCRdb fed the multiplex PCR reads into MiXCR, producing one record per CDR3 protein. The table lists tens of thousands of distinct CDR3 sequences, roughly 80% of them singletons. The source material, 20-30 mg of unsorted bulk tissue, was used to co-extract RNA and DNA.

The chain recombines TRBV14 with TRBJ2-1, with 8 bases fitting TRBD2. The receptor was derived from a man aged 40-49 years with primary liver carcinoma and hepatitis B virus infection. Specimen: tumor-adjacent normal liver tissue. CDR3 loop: CVSNAVAGWVNNEQFL. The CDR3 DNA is TGTGTCAGCAATGCCGTAGCGGGATGGGTAAACAATGAGCAGTTCCTC.